This T cell receptor beta chain was recorded in a study of blood T cell repertoires in COVID-19. Here immunoSEQ multiplex PCR was the method, and the copy in TCRdb shows in-frame clones only, minus some. The table lists about 150,000 clones, around nine tenths of them singletons, with under 2% in the top ten. CDR1 and CDR2 (germline): SGHTA, FQGNSA. CDR3 length: 15 residues. With 4 bases clipped from V and 4 bases from J, the junction kept 2 bases outside the gene matches. In the case of this clone: Other DNA sequences of this sample code for an identical CDR3.

The source of this sequence is a human donor in a cohort sampled during active COVID-19. What was sequenced was peripheral blood. The chain is built from TRBV7-2 and TRBJ2-1; TRBD2 aligns across 12 bases. CDR3: CASSSSGGAYNEQFF. In DNA, the CDR3 is TGTGCCAGCAGCTCTAGCGGGGGGGCGTACAATGAGCAGTTCTTC. The variable domain in full, with the rest retrieved from reference TRBV7-2 and TRBJ2-1, is GAGVSQSPSNKVTEKGKDVELRCDPISGHTALYWYRQSLGQGLEFLIYFQGNSAPDKSGLPSDRFSAERTGGSVSTLTIQRTQQEDSAVYLCASSSSGGAYNEQFFGPGTRLTVL.